This entry is about one T cell receptor (beta chain). The target of this receptor is not known. It has no much larger one-base neighbor in the sample; base qualities were not kept. V is trimmed back by 4 bases and J by 0 bases, and the junction contains 9 bases that no gene match accounts for. The CDR3 sequence holds 16 residues, the cysteine and phenylalanine included. Only CDR3 DNA remains: 48 bases, in frame from the first base. The CDR1 and CDR2 encoded by the germline V gene are MNHNS and SASEGT. The data were obtained in a study of cytomegalovirus exposure and HLA in healthy donors (dated by TCRdb to 2016 to 2017). In the study overall: In an earlier analysis of approximately 640 of the donors, 250 to 350 Gb of sequence data and some 100 million unique TCR beta sequences from 180 million or so T cells were reported. Around 320 gigabases of sequencing data and approximately 85 million unique TCR sequences were included in an early release covering several hundred HLA-typed donors. The genetic ancestry cluster associated with self-reported Caucasian donors included around four fifths of the roughly 400 genotyped donors. The study aimed to test whether cataloging public T cell receptors could reveal signatures of past pathogen exposure. The study used immunosequencing to profile the T cell repertoires of more than 650 subjects and linked those repertoires to cytomegalovirus serostatus. In addition to the first cohort of roughly 700 subjects, a separate validation cohort of 130 or so different subjects was used. The study combined high-throughput TCR immunosequencing, statistical association of individual TCRs with disease status, and machine learning to predict cytomegalovirus infection status. In a later analysis, previously published TCR beta repertoires from roughly 710 donors were re-analyzed and high-resolution HLA genotyping was added so that TCR occurrence patterns could be studied. In the later analysis, no new phenotypic data were used to find candidate immune exposures; instead, reliance was placed on TCR beta sequences and their occurrence across donors. In an earlier analysis of 587 of the donors, high-throughput TCR beta sequencing was used to judge whether each TCR beta V gene segment behaved as functional or pseudogenic. Alongside the repertoire data, information on donor age, sex, ethnicity and CMV serostatus was compiled. In a later genetic analysis, genome-wide SNP genotypes for 398 of the 666 donors were used, and that subset was treated as a discovery cohort. Every discovery cohort repertoire had been produced on one sequencing platform. Class I and class II HLA loci were covered by the typing at four-digit resolution. The number of donors typed differed by locus, with about 620-630 for A, B, C, DRB1 and DQB1, 522 for DQA1, about 610 for DPA1, and roughly 450 for DPB1. Because of strong linkage in the cohort, five DR-DQ haplotypes were treated as single units for association and clustering. Among 398 genotyped donors of the cohort, an average of approximately 200,000 unique TCR beta nucleotide sequences was sequenced per donor, of which approximately 18% were non-productive. Study-wide conclusions, independent of this receptor: Some IMGT-functional V segments, including TRBV6-2 and TRBV6-3, could not be distinguished by the 87-base-pair reads and were therefore excluded. The cohort was sequenced for TCR beta chains only, and without alpha or paired-chain data the features that could be detected were limited. A further reported finding was that TCR beta sequences accurately predicted the HLA-A and HLA-B alleles for most subjects in the first cohort. Strong co-occurrence of HLA alleles, especially DR and DQ, made assigning TCR associations to individual alleles difficult. The presence/absence analyses assumed that sequencing depth was roughly uniform across donors, and that assumption may not be true. A few of the identified cytomegalovirus-associated TCR beta chains were confirmed in vitro to be specific for cytomegalovirus antigens. HLA typing was unavailable for some donors at each locus, so association tests used only the typed subset. Most TCR sequences were seen in very few donors, while some public TCRs were found in many individuals. In the study, roughly 160 TCR beta chains were listed as associated with cytomegalovirus. The authors suggested that the approach could potentially be generalized to other disease states and immunological phenotypes. In a later analysis, 15,000 to 20,000 TCR beta sequences were associated with specific HLA alleles at a false discovery rate of 0.05. Linkage disequilibrium might explain the correlated functional status among segregating V segments, but an unknown experimental factor could not be ruled out. A later analysis found that TCR association rates varied across HLA loci, with DRB1 alleles showing the most associated TCRs and HLA-C alleles the fewest. A later analysis found that most CMV-associated TCR beta chains appeared HLA-restricted, with HLA associations seemingly driven largely by CMV exposure. CMV serostatus was the only immune exposure information available for the cohort. In a later analysis, several top co-occurrence clusters were reported to appear linked to parvovirus B19, influenza, CMV and Epstein-Barr virus. Because counts were too low, seventeen rarely observed V segments, including chromosome 9 orphons, were excluded from the earlier analysis of 587 of the donors. The classifier was reported to diagnose cytomegalovirus status with high specificity and sensitivity in both the original cohort and the validation cohort. V-gene and J-gene trimming of TCR beta chains was associated with a missense DCLRE1C variant in a later genetic analysis, and the association was replicated in an independent cohort. A group of highly shared sequence variants was considered likely to be a technical artifact of the sequencing pipeline. Compared with the approximately 670-donor mean, donors in an Asian-associated ancestry cluster had fewer N-insertions in productive TCRs, according to a later genetic analysis. In an earlier analysis of some 500 of the donors, most TCR beta V segments appeared in productive rearrangements about 87% or about 30% of the time, broadly matching IMGT annotations. In a later analysis, HLA-associated TCR beta chains showed more clonal expansion and lower generation probabilities than non-associated chains that were equally common.

The cohort consisted of fewer than 700 healthy bone marrow donors. At the time of sampling, every cohort member was nominally healthy, though immune exposures that went unrecorded were likely present. The donor was CMV seronegative and belonged to the group of 380 or so seronegative cohort members. A peripheral blood sample was provided by each donor, and peripheral blood mononuclear cells were used for TCR beta sequencing. Genomic DNA extraction from the blood cell samples was performed with the Qiagen DNeasy Blood Extraction Kit. Library preparation used the immunoSEQ multiplex PCR assay. A mixture of 60 forward primers for TCR Vbeta segments and 13 reverse primers for TCR Jbeta segments was used in the multiplex PCR. The CDR3 region of rearranged TCR beta genes was amplified from genomic DNA with a multiplex PCR assay. The Illumina HiSeq System was used to sequence the amplified TCR beta libraries as 87-base-pair reads. In the original analysis: Across the 700 or so repertoires, a later analysis counted roughly 84 million unique TCR beta chains, about 10 million of which were shared by at least two donors. Raw reads were error-corrected and collapsed into unique sequences with a nearest-neighbor algorithm that merged closely related sequences to remove PCR and sequencing errors. V, D and J gene segments were assigned by aligning CDR3 sequences to IMGT reference sequences. For a sequence to be retained, a match of at least six nucleotides to both a V gene segment and a J gene segment was required. Rearrangements were classified as productive when the CDR3 lacked stop codons and remained in frame with V and J, and all other rearrangements were classified as non-productive. Following IMGT convention, CDR3 was defined as the stretch from the second conserved V-encoded cysteine up to the conserved J-encoded phenylalanine. The earlier analysis of roughly 590 of the donors excluded sequences that lacked an unambiguous match to a single V gene segment. In an earlier analysis of 500 to 750 of the donors, V segments were called functional above 56.7% productive rearrangements and were called segregating when the between-donor standard deviation exceeded 5%. A statistical classification framework was developed to diagnose cytomegalovirus status using the catalog of TCR beta chain sequences. A later analysis assigned V and J genes by comparing TCR nucleotide sequences with IMGT/GENE-DB human TR gene sequences. Using the TCRdist pipeline, a later analysis assigned CDR3 sequences along with most-parsimonious VDJ recombination scenarios. In a later analysis, every TCR beta chain was defined by the combination of its CDR3 amino acid sequence and its V-gene family, and reads without a unique V-gene family were dropped. As a way to deal with suspected cross-contamination and a sequencing artifact, a later analysis dropped 450 to 600 nucleotide sequences that were highly shared and had low generation probability. In a later analysis, a clonal expansion index for each public chain was calculated from normalized within-repertoire ranks of inferred template counts. Generation probabilities in a later analysis came from a VDJ recombination model fitted to out-of-frame rearrangements, and those results were checked against IGoR. In a later analysis, TCR-TCR, TCR-HLA and TCR-CMV co-occurrence was scored with hypergeometric tests, and a repertoire-size bias correction was applied to TCR pairs. To estimate false discovery rates, a later analysis permuted the HLA or CMV assignments 20 times. In a later analysis, co-occurring TCRs were grouped with DBSCAN, and TCRdist sequence similarity was added when clustering was performed within HLA-allele-positive subsets. For co-occurrence clustering, repertoires with fewer than 30,000 or more than 120,000 public chains were excluded, along with 4 to 6 repertoires with anomalous nucleotide sharing. TCRdb holds this immuneACCESS table with in-frame rearrangements only. Some clones are missing; in checked studies, unresolved V genes explain under half, and the rest has no known cause. The V and J calls and clone size were taken over from that table, and D and trimming were inferred from the DNA. The sample includes 160,000 or so clones, with around 74% observed a single time. The ten biggest clones cover less than 3% of the sample.

Material for sequencing was PBMCs. The chain couples TRBV6-1 to TRBJ2-7; 7 bases in the junction line up with TRBD1. The sequence was obtained from a female donor in good health and CMV-seronegative. The CDR3 reads as follows: CASSGPSGTVSYEQYF. The nucleotide sequence is TGTGCCAGCAGTGGCCCCTCCGGGACAGTCTCCTACGAGCAGTACTTC.